A single sample gave rise to the 20 T cell receptor beta chains below, sequenced in a study of control samples from healthy donors and cancer patients. Sequencing was performed with immunoSEQ multiplex PCR; in TCRdb, only in-frame clones are kept and a portion is missing. The table has 110,000 to 150,000 clones, about nine tenths seen once. Specimen: blood. These receptors originate from a man aged 30-40 years in good health.

The rearrangement uses TRBV6-2 or TRBV6-3 and TRBJ2-3, with TRBD2 as a possible D gene (6 bases). CDR3 length: 17 amino acids. Per the germline V gene, CDR1 is MNHEY and CDR2 is SVGEGT. V was cut by 2 bases and J by 3 bases, with 18 bases left in between. This CDR3 is CASSYRGLVHRTDTQYF. The CDR3 bases are TGTGCCAGCAGTTACCGGGGGTTAGTGCATAGGACAGATACGCAGTATTTT.

The rearrangement links TRBV7-3 to TRBJ1-2; D gene ambiguous. V was cut by 0 bases and J by 8 bases, with 13 bases left in between. The germline gives CDR1 SGHTA, CDR2 FQGTGA. The CDR3 runs 14 residues. CDR3 protein: CASSLTPMSGGYTF. In DNA, the CDR3 is TGTGCCAGCAGCTTAACCCCGATGTCGGGGGGCTACACCTTC. The full variable domain, its missing parts supplied by reference TRBV7-3 and TRBJ1-2, is GAGVSQTPSNKVTEKGKYVELRCDPISGHTALYWYRQSLGQGPEFLIYFQGTGAADDSGLPNDRFFAVRPEGSVSTLKIQRTERGDSAVYLCASSLTPMSGGYTFGSGTRLTVV.

The V gene is TRBV7-2, the J gene TRBJ2-5; weak D call: TRBD1 (6 bases). Germline V gene sequence: CDR1 SGHTA, CDR2 FQGNSA. The CDR3 contains 15 residues. V was trimmed by 5 bases and J by 3 bases, leaving 16 bases between them. CDR3 coding DNA: TGTGCCAGCAGCCAAAGGGGGTCGCGGGAAGAGACCCAGTACTTC. Translated: CASSQRGSREETQYF. The full variable domain, with the rest looked up from reference TRBV7-2 and TRBJ2-5, is GAGVSQSPSNKVTEKGKDVELRCDPISGHTALYWYRQSLGQGLEFLIYFQGNSAPDKSGLPSDRFSAERTGGSVSTLTIQRTQQEDSAVYLCASSQRGSREETQYFGPGTRLLVL.

This clone was found a few times. V gene TRBV3-1 (or the pseudogene TRBV3-2) combines with J gene TRBJ2-1, with D perhaps given as TRBD1 or TRBD2 (5 bases each). This CDR3 has 13 amino acids. The ends were cut back, 6 bases at V and 7 bases at J, with 13 bases in the middle. CDR1 is LGHDT and CDR2 is YNNKEL in the germline V gene (reference sequence). The CDR3 DNA follows: TGTGCCAGCAGTACGGGGACCATAAATGAGCAGTTCTTC. Protein sequence: CASSTGTINEQFF.

This chain uses TRBV6-6 with TRBJ2-2, with D unclear. Germline CDR1 is MNHNY and CDR2 is SVGAGI (reference sequence). The ends were cut back, 2 bases at V and 3 bases at J, with 10 bases in the middle. The CDR3 spans 15 residues. Here the CDR3 reads CASSYMSIHTGELFF. In DNA, the CDR3 is TGTGCCAGCAGTTACATGAGTATACACACCGGGGAGCTGTTTTTT.

Here the CDR3 reads CAWSLGAVGQLFF. The CDR3 nucleotides read TGTGCCTGGAGTTTAGGGGCGGTGGGACAACTGTTTTTT. The chain links TRBV30 to TRBJ1-4, with D possibly being TRBD1 (5 bases). CDR3 length: 13 amino acids. Trimming took 2 bases from V and 12 from J, leaving 16 bases between them. CDR1 is GTSNPN and CDR2 is SVGIG in the germline V gene (reference sequence). The whole variable domain, remainder taken from reference TRBV30 and TRBJ1-4, is SQTIHQWPATLVQPVGSPLSLECTVEGTSNPNLYWYRQAAGRGLQLLFYSVGIGQISSEVPQNLSASRPQDRQFILSSKKLLLSDSGFYLCAWSLGAVGQLFFGSGTQLSVL.

The chain links TRBV2 to TRBJ1-5, with a possible D match to TRBD1 (6 bases). With 6 bases removed from V and 2 bases from J, the gap between germline ends came to 20 bases. The germline gives CDR1 SNHLY, CDR2 FYNNEI. The CDR3 consists of 17 residues. CDR3 amino acids: CASSFLKTGLGNQPQHF. The CDR3 region has the DNA TGTGCCAGCAGCTTTCTCAAAACAGGGCTCGGCAATCAGCCCCAGCATTTT.

The chain couples TRBV5-4 to TRBJ2-7; D may be TRBD1 or TRBD2 (5 bases each). CDR1 is SGHNT and CDR2 is YYREEE in the germline V gene (reference sequence). The CDR3 extends over 16 amino acids. V was clipped by 0 bases and J by 3 bases, with 16 bases between them. CDR3 nucleotides: TGTGCCAGCAGCTTGGCCGGGGACCTAGGACTCTACGAGCAGTACTTC. Its protein product is CASSLAGDLGLYEQYF.

V gene TRBV7-9 combines with J gene TRBJ1-2; the D gene is possibly TRBD1 (5 bases). This CDR3 has 13 residues. Per germline, CDR1 SEHNR and CDR2 FQNEAQ (reference sequence). V shed 5 bases and J shed 2 bases, with 9 bases lying between them. The CDR3 loop reads CASSQDINYGYTF. The CDR3 DNA reads TGTGCCAGCAGCCAGGACATAAACTATGGCTACACCTTC.

The chain joins TRBV7-6 to TRBJ2-1, with a tentative D call TRBD1 (6 bases). The CDR3 totals 13 residues. V was cut by 5 bases and J by 5 bases, with 10 bases left in between. Germline CDR1 SGHVS, CDR2 FNYEAQ. The CDR3 DNA reads TGTGCCAGCAGCCGTGGACAGAACAATGAGCAGTTCTTC. This encodes CASSRGQNNEQFF.

The genes are TRBV18 and TRBJ2-7; D is uncertain. This CDR3 region has 13 residues. V was pared by 2 bases and J by 2 bases, with 7 bases between. Germline-derived CDR1 and CDR2 are KGHSH and LQKENI. The CDR3 sequence: CASSPTDTYEQYF. CDR3 bases: TGTGCCAGCTCACCAACAGATACCTACGAGCAGTACTTC. The whole variable domain, filled in from reference TRBV18 and TRBJ2-7, reads NAGVMQNPRHLVRRRGQEARLRCSPMKGHSHVYWYRQLPEEGLKFMVYLQKENIIDESGMPKERFSAEFPKEGPSILRIQQVVRGDSAAYFCASSPTDTYEQYFGPGTRLTVT.

The CDR3 sequence is CASSYGASGVLYEQFF. The CDR3 DNA follows: TGTGCCAGCAGCTATGGGGCTAGCGGGGTACTATATGAGCAGTTCTTC. The genes are TRBV5-4 and TRBJ2-1, with 9 bases lining up with TRBD2. The CDR3 is 16 amino acids. J gave up 8 bases and V 3 bases, and 12 bases lay outside the gene matches. The V gene's germline CDR1 is SGHNT and CDR2 YYREEE (reference sequence).

The chain links TRBV6-5 to TRBJ1-5; 7 bases are a match to TRBD1. V gave up 6 bases and J gave up 5 bases; unmatched junction bases: 10. Per germline, CDR1 MNHEY and CDR2 SVGAGI. The CDR3 is made up of 15 amino acids. Here the CDR3 DNA reads TGTGCCAGCAGGAACCGGGACAGAATTGATCAGCCCCAGCATTTT. This gives the protein CASRNRDRIDQPQHF.

The CDR3 loop reads CASSLSLAGGLDTQYF. The CDR3, as DNA: TGTGCCAGCAGCCTATCACTAGCGGGGGGGCTAGATACGCAGTATTTT. V gene TRBV7-3 combines with J gene TRBJ2-3; 13 positions agree with TRBD2. CDR1 and CDR2 (germline): SGHTA, FQGTGA. J was trimmed by 5 bases and V by 5 bases; bases with no gene match: 7. This CDR3 has 16 amino acids.

V is TRBV4-3 and J is TRBJ2-7; 7 nucleotides agree with TRBD2. Germline V gene sequence: CDR1 LGHNA, CDR2 YSLEER. V lost 0 bases and J lost 5; bases outside the gene matches: 4. This CDR3 has 14 amino acids. CDR3 amino acids: CASSQEEGTNEQYF. In nucleotides, the CDR3 is TGCGCCAGCAGCCAAGAGGAGGGGACTAACGAGCAGTACTTC.

V is TRBV24-1 and J is TRBJ2-5; 13 bases are shared with TRBD2. Germline V gene lookup returns CDR1 KGHDR and CDR2 SFDVKD. The V gene end was trimmed by 4 bases and the J gene end by 4 bases; junction bases not matched to a gene: 5. CDR3 size: 16 residues. The CDR3 loop is CATSDPGLAGTETQYF. The CDR3 coding sequence is TGTGCCACCAGTGACCCGGGACTAGCGGGAACAGAGACCCAGTACTTC.

The chain couples TRBV7-2 to TRBJ1-1, with 7 positions matching TRBD1. The CDR3 has 14 residues. Losses at the gene ends were 4 bases for V and 1 base for J; bases not matched to a gene: 3. Per germline, CDR1 SGHTA and CDR2 FQGNSA. The DNA for the CDR3 is TGTGCCAGCAGCTCTTGGACAGGGAACACTGAAGCTTTCTTT. Translated: CASSSWTGNTEAFF.

V gene TRBV7-6 combines with J gene TRBJ2-3; 7 nucleotides line up with TRBD1. V trimming: 5 bases; J trimming: 4 bases; junction bases outside the gene matches: 6. This CDR3 has 14 amino acids. Germline CDR1 SGHVS, CDR2 FNYEAQ. DNA for the CDR3: TGTGCCAGCAGCCCAAGACAGGGACCAGATACGCAGTATTTT. Amino acid sequence: CASSPRQGPDTQYF.

The gene calls are TRBV15 and TRBJ2-2; D remains unclear. V dropped 6 bases and J dropped 0 bases, with 14 bases sitting between them. From germline, CDR1 is LNHNV and CDR2 YYDKDF (reference sequence). There are 16 residues in the CDR3. This CDR3 reads CATSFNYGTNTGELFF. The CDR3 nucleotides read TGTGCCACCAGTTTTAACTATGGGACGAACACCGGGGAGCTGTTTTTT.

This chain joins TRBV5-8 and TRBJ1-2; 8 bases are shared with TRBD1. Germline CDR1 SGHTS, CDR2 YDEGEE. This CDR3 comprises 15 residues. The ends lost 4 bases at V and 6 bases at J; junction bases unmatched: 11. CDR3 amino acids: CASSLWTGQAHGYTF. CDR3 bases: TGTGCCAGCAGCCTTTGGACAGGGCAAGCTCATGGCTACACCTTC.